This TCR beta chain was recovered during a study of cytotoxic CD8 clonotypes in ibrutinib-treated CLL (dated by TCRdb to the early 2020s). Study-wide context: In this cohort, some 16 patients were treatment-naive and ten to twelve were relapsed/refractory, while approximately 18 had unmutated IGHV. Partial responses were observed in some 24 patients and complete responses in 2; after a median follow-up of 68 months, remission was maintained in around 14 patients and progression was observed in about twelve. Cryopreserved peripheral blood mononuclear cells were obtained before treatment, at response, and at either sustained remission or disease progression. Of the approximately 87 participants in the trial, approximately 26 had longitudinal samples available. Samples at response were collected after a median of roughly 13 months of treatment, with a range of roughly 6 to 40 months. On average, each sample had 255,043 productive templates and approximately 89,000 productive rearrangements. The full study reports these points: Baseline clonality exceeded that of age-matched healthy donors and correlated strongly with circulating CD8+ T-cell counts. Public clonotypes were rare and either shrank or stayed stable during treatment, and the rise in clonality at ibrutinib response reflected expansion of private clonotypes. Sustained-remission and progressing patients did not have matched sampling times, and lymph node repertoires were not examined. An increase in clonality was observed at ibrutinib response, with clonality remaining stable during sustained remission and falling back toward baseline at progression.

Points on this clone: Its antigen is still unknown. Per-base quality was not reported, and no clone a single base away is much larger than it.

The goal of deep resolution MiSeq sequencing was a depth between 1 in 1 million and 1 in 200,000 T cells, and coverage averaged 10x per clonotype. TCR beta libraries were generated with the immunoSEQ hsTCRB Kit. The authors' analysis ran thus. ImmunoSEQ Data Assistant and ImmunoSEQ Analyzer were used for data analysis, and V, D and J genes were assigned according to IMGT definitions. Clonality was computed as one minus normalized Shannon entropy of productive rearrangement frequencies, ranging from 0 to 1. Only overrepresented clonotypes making up at least 0.05% of each patient's repertoire were included in the public clonotype analysis. Around 14 repertoires from age-matched healthy donors, obtained from immuneACCESS, served as clonality controls. TCRdb obtained this table from immuneACCESS and retained in-frame rearrangements with V and J assigned. These tables miss some clones; where compared with another copy, unresolved V genes account for less than half of the shortfall, and the remainder is unexplained. The D gene and trimming were derived from the DNA, and the V and J assignments and clone size from that table. Here the sample has approximately 29,000 clones; around 57% occur a single time. The ten largest clonotypes hold about 14% of the sample.

Measured from the cysteine to the phenylalanine, the CDR3 is 14 residues long. Only the CDR3 DNA stays, 42 bases, in frame from base 1. For TCR beta library preparation, 2 to 2.5 micrograms of genomic DNA were isolated from cryopreserved PBMCs. Longitudinal blood samples from CLL patients on ibrutinib monotherapy were analyzed using high-throughput TCR beta sequencing. The patients took part in an open-label, single-center phase 2 trial of ibrutinib monotherapy. The sample consisted of PBMCs, taken before ibrutinib treatment. The clonotype comes from a human donor with chronic lymphocytic leukemia. The rearranged chain carries TRBV1 and TRBJ2-1; the table's D call, TRBD2, has no DNA check behind it. TRBV1 is shown as a pseudogene. The CDR3 region: CTSSHASLAYEQFF. In nucleotides, the sequence is TGCACCAGCAGCCACGCCTCTCTAGCGTATGAGCAGTTCTTC.